This paragraph covers one T cell receptor (beta chain) sequence. As yet, its antigen is unknown. The data derive from a study of cytomegalovirus exposure and HLA in healthy donors. Broader study findings: Later, an analysis found that TCR clusters from the first cohort tended to co-occur in the roughly 130 validation repertoires.

J lost 4 bases, V lost 3 bases, and 9 bases had no gene match. CDR3 length equals 16 residues. Germline lookup yields CDR1 SGHVS and CDR2 FNYEAQ. The repertoire was sequenced with immunoSEQ multiplex PCR; TCRdb's copy has only in-frame clones and lacks some. Altogether 160,000 or so clones are present, around 89% being singletons, with the ten largest covering approximately 3%. The clonotype originates from a man aged 18 to 29 in good health and CMV-seronegative. The chain is built from TRBV7-6 and TRBJ1-1; 9 bases fit TRBD1. Specimen: PBMCs. The CDR3, as DNA: TGTGCCAGCAGCTTGGACTCACAGGGGGCAGGCACTGAAGCTTTCTTT. The encoded protein is CASSLDSQGAGTEAFF.